This T cell receptor beta chain stems from a study of T cells in Graves' hyperthyroidism and ophthalmopathy. Turning to the study itself: Before treatment of any kind, peripheral blood was taken at initial diagnosis. Study-wide results and limits: With a median lead of around 6.7 months before onset, the model predicted ophthalmopathy.

The length of the CDR3 is 11 residues. The germline gives CDR1 SQVTM, CDR2 ANQGSEA. Losses at the gene ends were 7 bases for V and 6 bases for J; bases not matched to a gene: 5. Every diagnosis used clinical symptoms, serum thyroxine and TRAb, thyroid ultrasound and orbital computed tomography. 10 ml of fresh peripheral blood supplied the PBMCs. On this clonotype: Antigen specificity is unknown. This sequence may be a read error, since a much larger clone differs from it by one base.

Using RNA transcripts as the source, TCR beta CDR3 regions were amplified. Using the HTBI primer set, a first-round RT-PCR was run on the TCR CDR3. A single record per CDR3 protein comes from TCRdb applying MiXCR to the multiplex PCR reads. The data contain fewer than 650,000 distinct CDR3 sequences, 12% to 15% of them seen just once; the ten biggest clones take up less than 9%. J is TRBJ1-2 and V is TRBV29-1, with 7 bases lining up with TRBD1. The material sequenced was blood. The sequence was obtained from a woman aged 18-29 years with Graves' ophthalmopathy. CDR3 DNA: TGCAGCGCGGGGACAGTCCATGGCTACACCTTC. It is translated as CSAGTVHGYTF.